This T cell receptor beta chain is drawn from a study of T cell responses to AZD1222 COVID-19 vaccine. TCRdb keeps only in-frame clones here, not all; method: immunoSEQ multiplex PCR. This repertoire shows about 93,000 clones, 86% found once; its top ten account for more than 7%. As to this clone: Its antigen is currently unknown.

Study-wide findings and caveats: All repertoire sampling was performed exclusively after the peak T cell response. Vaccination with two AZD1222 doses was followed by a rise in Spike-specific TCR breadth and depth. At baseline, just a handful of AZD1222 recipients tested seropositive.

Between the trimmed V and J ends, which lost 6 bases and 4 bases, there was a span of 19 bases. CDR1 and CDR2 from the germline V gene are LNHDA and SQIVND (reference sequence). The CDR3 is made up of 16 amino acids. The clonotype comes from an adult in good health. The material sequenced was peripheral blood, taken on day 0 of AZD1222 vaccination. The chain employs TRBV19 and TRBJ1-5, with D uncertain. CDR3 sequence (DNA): TGTGCCAGTAGCCCCGCGGCTGGGAGGGTGAATCAGCCCCAGCATTTT. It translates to CASSPAAGRVNQPQHF.